This record covers a single T cell receptor beta chain. The data were obtained in a study of blood T cell repertoires in COVID-19. Study-wide context: T cells, B-cell-depleted T cells, or PBMCs supplied cDNA or gDNA.

Between the trimmed V and J ends, which lost 5 bases and 2 bases, there was a span of 13 bases. The CDR3 consists of 15 residues. The V gene's germline CDR1 is SGHTA and CDR2 FQGTGA. The assay was immunoSEQ multiplex PCR, and TCRdb's table has in-frame clones only and misses some. The sample shows approximately 150,000 clones, 87% of them seen only once. This chain uses TRBV7-3 with TRBJ1-5; the D is unclear. Material for sequencing was peripheral blood. This clonotype originated in a woman aged 55-69 years with active or convalescent COVID-19. The CDR3 nucleotides are TGTGCCAGCAGCCTAGTAGGAGGTGGCAATCAGCCCCAGCATTTT. Its translation is CASSLVGGGNQPQHF.